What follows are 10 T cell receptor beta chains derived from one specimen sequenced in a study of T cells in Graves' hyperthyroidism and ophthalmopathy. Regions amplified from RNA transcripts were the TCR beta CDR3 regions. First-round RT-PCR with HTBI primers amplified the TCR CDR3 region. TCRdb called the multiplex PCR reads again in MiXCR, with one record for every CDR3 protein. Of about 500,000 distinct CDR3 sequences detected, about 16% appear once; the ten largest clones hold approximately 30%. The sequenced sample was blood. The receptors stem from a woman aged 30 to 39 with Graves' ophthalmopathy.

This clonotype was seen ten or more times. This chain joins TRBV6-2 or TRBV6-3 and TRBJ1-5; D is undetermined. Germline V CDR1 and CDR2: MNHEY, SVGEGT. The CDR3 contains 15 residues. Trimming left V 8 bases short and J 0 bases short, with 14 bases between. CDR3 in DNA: TGTGCCAGCGTCCCAGGCAAATATAGCAATCAGCCCCAGCATTTT. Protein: CASVPGKYSNQPQHF.

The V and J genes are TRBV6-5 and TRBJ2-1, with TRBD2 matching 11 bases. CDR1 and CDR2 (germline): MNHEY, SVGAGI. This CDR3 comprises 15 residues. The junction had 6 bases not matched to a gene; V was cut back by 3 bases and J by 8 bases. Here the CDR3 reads CASSYGTSGSYEQFF. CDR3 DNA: TGTGCCAGCAGTTATGGCACTAGCGGGAGTTATGAGCAGTTCTTC.

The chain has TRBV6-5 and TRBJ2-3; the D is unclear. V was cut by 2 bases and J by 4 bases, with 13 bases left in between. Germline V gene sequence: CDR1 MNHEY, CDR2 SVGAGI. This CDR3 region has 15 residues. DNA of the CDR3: TGTGCCAGCAGTTACGAGCGTTCATTTCCAGATACGCAGTATTTT. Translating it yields CASSYERSFPDTQYF.

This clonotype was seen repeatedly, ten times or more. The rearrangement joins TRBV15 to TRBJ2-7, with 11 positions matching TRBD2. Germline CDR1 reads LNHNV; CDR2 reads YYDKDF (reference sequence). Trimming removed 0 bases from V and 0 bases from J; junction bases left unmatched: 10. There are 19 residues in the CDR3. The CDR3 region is CATSRDLLAGGWSSYEQYF. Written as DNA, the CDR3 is TGTGCCACCAGCAGAGATCTTCTAGCGGGAGGATGGAGCTCCTACGAGCAGTACTTC.

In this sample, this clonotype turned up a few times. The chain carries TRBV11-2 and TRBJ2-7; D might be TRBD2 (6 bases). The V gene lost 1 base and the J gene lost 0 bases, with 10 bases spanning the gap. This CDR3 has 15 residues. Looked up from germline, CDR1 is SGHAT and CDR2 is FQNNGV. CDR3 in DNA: TGTGCCAGCAGCTTAGCTGTTAGCGGCTCCTACGAGCAGTACTTC. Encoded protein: CASSLAVSGSYEQYF.

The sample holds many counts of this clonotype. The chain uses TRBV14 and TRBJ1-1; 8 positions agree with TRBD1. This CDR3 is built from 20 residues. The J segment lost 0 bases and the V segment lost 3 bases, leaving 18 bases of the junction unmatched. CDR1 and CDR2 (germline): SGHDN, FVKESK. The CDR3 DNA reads TGTGCCAGCAGCCATTCGGTCATCGCTCAGGGGGCGGGCATGAACACTGAAGCTTTCTTT. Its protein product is CASSHSVIAQGAGMNTEAFF.

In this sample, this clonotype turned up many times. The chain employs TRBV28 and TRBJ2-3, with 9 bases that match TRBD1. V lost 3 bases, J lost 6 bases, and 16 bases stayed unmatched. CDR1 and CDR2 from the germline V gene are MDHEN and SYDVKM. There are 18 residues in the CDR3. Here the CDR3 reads CASSFGGTGTGKEDTQYF. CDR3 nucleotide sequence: TGTGCCAGCAGTTTTGGGGGGACCGGGACAGGGAAGGAGGATACGCAGTATTTT. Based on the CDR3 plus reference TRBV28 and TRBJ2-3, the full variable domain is DVKVTQSSRYLVKRTGEKVFLECVQDMDHENMFWYRQDPGLGLRLIYFSYDVKMKEKGDIPEGYSVSREKKERFSLILESASTNQTSMYLCASSFGGTGTGKEDTQYFGPGTRLTVL.

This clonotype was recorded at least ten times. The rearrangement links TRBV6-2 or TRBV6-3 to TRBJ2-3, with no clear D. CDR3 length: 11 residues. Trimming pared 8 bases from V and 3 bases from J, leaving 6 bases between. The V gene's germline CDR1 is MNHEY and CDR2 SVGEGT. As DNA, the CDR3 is TGTGCCAGCGGGCAGACAGATACGCAGTATTTT. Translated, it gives CASGQTDTQYF.

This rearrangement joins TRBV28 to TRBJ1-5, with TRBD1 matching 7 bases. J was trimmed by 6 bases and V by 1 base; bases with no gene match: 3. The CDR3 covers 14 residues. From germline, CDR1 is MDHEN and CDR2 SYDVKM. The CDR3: CASSLSGGTQPQHF. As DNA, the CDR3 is TGTGCCAGCAGTTTATCAGGGGGTACTCAGCCCCAGCATTTT.

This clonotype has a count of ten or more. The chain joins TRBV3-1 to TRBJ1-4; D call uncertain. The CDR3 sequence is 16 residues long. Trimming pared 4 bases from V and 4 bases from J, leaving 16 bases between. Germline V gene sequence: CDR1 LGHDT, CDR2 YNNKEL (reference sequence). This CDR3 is CASSPPRAEGNEKLFF. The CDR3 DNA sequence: TGTGCCAGCAGCCCCCCCCGGGCGGAGGGTAATGAAAAACTGTTTTTT.